These T cell receptor beta chains were read from a single sample in a study of molecular identifiers for immune sequencing clone quantification. TCRdb analysed the PCR reads with MiXCR anew, one entry per CDR3 protein. The sample includes 65,000 or so distinct CDR3 sequences, about 18% of them seen just once. The sample taken for sequencing was naive CD8+ T cells from blood, with Jurkat cell RNA spiked in. The origin of the receptors is a human donor in good health. Some libraries in this study had Jurkat cell RNA spiked in. Both conserved end residues are part of each CDR3. D genes are given only for firm matches. Size tells how often a clone was seen (once, few, many) or the class of an expanded clone, and some rows leave it out.

D	size	V	J	CDR3	DNA
TRBD1	many	TRBV7-2	TRBJ2-1	CASSRGTGGHNEQFF	TGTGCCAGCAGCCGCGGGACAGGGGGTCACAATGAGCAGTTCTTC
TRBD1	many	TRBV4-3	TRBJ1-5	CASSQDRYGTGYQPQHF	TGCGCCAGCAGCCAAGATAGGTACGGGACAGGCTATCAGCCCCAGCATTTT
.	many	TRBV14	TRBJ2-4	CASSQGRGSLAKNIQYF	TGTGCCAGCAGCCAGGGCAGGGGTTCACTAGCCAAAAACATTCAGTACTTC
TRBD1	many	TRBV7-2	TRBJ1-1	CASSPTTGGLHEAFF	TGTGCCAGCAGCCCTACGACAGGGGGATTACATGAAGCTTTCTTT
.	few	TRBV13	TRBJ1-6	CASSLAGANSPLHF	TGTGCCAGCAGCTTAGCTGGGGCTAATTCACCCCTCCACTTT
.	few	TRBV20-1	TRBJ2-1	CSARLGSSYNEQFF	TGCAGTGCTAGACTCGGAAGCTCCTACAATGAGCAGTTCTTC
TRBD2	many	TRBV6-2/TRBV6-3	TRBJ2-1	CASSYPDPNQRGSSYNEQFF	TGTGCCAGCAGTTACCCAGATCCAAACCAGCGGGGGAGCTCCTACAATGAGCAGTTCTTC
.	many	TRBV5-6	TRBJ2-5	CASCSGTESQETQYF	TGTGCCAGCTGTAGCGGGACAGAATCACAAGAGACCCAGTACTTC
TRBD2	many	TRBV28	TRBJ2-4	CASSLLAGEGIQYF	TGTGCCAGCAGCCTACTAGCGGGAGAGGGCATTCAGTACTTC
.	.	TRBV12-3/TRBV12-4	TRBJ2-2	CASGLLPMPGELFF	TGTGCCAGCGGTTTACTCCCTATGCCCGGGGAGCTGTTTTTT
TRBD2	few	TRBV19	TRBJ2-1	CASSWGTSGNEQFF	TGTGCCAGTAGTTGGGGGACTAGCGGCAATGAGCAGTTCTTC
TRBD2	many	TRBV6-4	TRBJ2-1	CASSEAFLLAGGPDEQFF	TGTGCCAGCAGTGAGGCTTTCTTACTAGCGGGAGGGCCGGATGAGCAGTTCTTC